This passage covers 28 T cell receptor beta chains from one sample sequenced in a study of regulatory T cells in long-lasting Graves disease. Building the TCR beta libraries relied on iRepertoire HTBI primers, and CDR3 regions underwent Arm-PCR. TCRdb re-derived calls from the multiplex PCR reads in MiXCR, one entry per CDR3 protein. Seen here are hundreds of thousands of distinct CDR3 sequences, 20% to 25% observed once, and the top ten hold roughly 7%. Described time point: persistent/refractory GD, antithyroid drugs over 5 years with positive TRAb. Preparation of the TCR library used RNA extracted from PBMCs. This material consisted of peripheral blood mononuclear cells (PBMCs), taken when the disease was refractory, from a patient treated with antithyroid drugs. The origin of the receptors is a female donor with Graves disease.

Notes on this clonotype: It may be a read error: a sequence one base away is much more abundant. The CDR3 region is CASSLAMYGYTF. The CDR3 DNA reads as TGTGCCAGCAGCTTAGCTATGTATGGCTACACCTTC. V is TRBV7-9 and J is TRBJ1-2; D is ambiguous. Germline assignment: CDR1 SEHNR and CDR2 FQNEAQ (reference sequence). The ends were cut back, 0 bases at V and 5 bases at J, with 4 bases in the middle. The CDR3 loop spans 12 amino acids.

This clonotype was found a few times. This chain uses TRBV7-9 with TRBJ1-4, with D uncertain. The CDR3 totals 15 residues. Trimming cost V 6 bases and J 4 bases, with 15 bases left between them. Germline values: CDR1 SEHNR, CDR2 FQNEAQ (reference sequence). Here the CDR3 reads CASRSIRTDNEKLFF. The CDR3 DNA reads as TGTGCCAGCAGATCTATCCGGACGGATAATGAAAAACTGTTTTTT.

The gene calls are TRBV24-1 and TRBJ2-2, with a tentative D call TRBD1 (6 bases). V lost 9 bases, J lost 0 bases, and 13 bases lay in between. The CDR3 is 15 residues long. Germline-derived CDR1 and CDR2 are KGHDR and SFDVKD. The CDR3 region is CATGMTGSNTGELFF. DNA of the CDR3: TGTGCCACCGGTATGACAGGTTCGAACACCGGGGAGCTGTTTTTT.

The chain is built from TRBV3-1 and TRBJ1-4, with a weak D call TRBD1 (5 bases). V dropped 2 bases and J dropped 8 bases, with 21 bases sitting between them. Germline V CDR1 and CDR2: LGHDT, YNNKEL (reference sequence). The CDR3 contains 17 residues. In DNA, the CDR3 is TGTGCCAGCAGCCAACCCGGAGGGGTCGGGGATCGGGAAAAACTGTTTTTT. Amino acid sequence: CASSQPGGVGDREKLFF.

The J gene is TRBJ2-5, the V gene TRBV4-1, with D maybe TRBD1 (5 bases). The CDR3 loop spans 15 amino acids. Looked up from germline, CDR1 is MGHRA and CDR2 is YSYEKL. V dropped 3 bases and J dropped 3 bases, with 14 bases sitting between them. The CDR3: CASSQPQGNEETQYF. The CDR3 DNA is TGCGCCAGCAGCCAGCCCCAGGGAAACGAAGAGACCCAGTACTTC.

The chain combines TRBV10-3 with TRBJ2-3, with 9 bases fitting TRBD2. The CDR3 is 16 residues long. Per the germline V gene, CDR1 is ENHRY and CDR2 is SYGVKD. With V trimmed by 2 bases and J by 2 bases, 5 bases remained unmatched. CDR3 coding DNA: TGTGCCATCAGTGAGCCCGAGGGACTAGCCACAGATACGCAGTATTTT. Protein: CAISEPEGLATDTQYF.

This chain joins TRBV6-1 and TRBJ2-5, with 10 bases matching TRBD2. Germline V gene data show CDR1 as MNHNS and CDR2 as SASEGT. After removal of 7 bases from V and 4 bases from J, the junction contained 9 bases not matched to a gene. CDR3 length: 15 amino acids. CDR3 DNA: TGTGCCAGCACCCTACCTAGCGGGAGTACAGAGACCCAGTACTTC. It encodes CASTLPSGSTETQYF.

In DNA form, the CDR3 reads TGTGCCAGCAGCCAACTGGGACAGGGGAACGAGCAGTACTTC. It encodes CASSQLGQGNEQYF. The chain uses TRBV14 and TRBJ2-7; 10 bases are shared with TRBD1. The V gene end was trimmed by 2 bases and the J gene end by 5 bases; junction bases not matched to a gene: 3. Germline loops: CDR1 SGHDN, CDR2 FVKESK. The CDR3 covers 14 residues.

This clonotype has at least ten counts. The chain has TRBV12-5 and TRBJ2-5, with D possibly TRBD1 on 5 matching bases. Germline assignment: CDR1 LGHNT and CDR2 FRNRAP. Trimming removed 8 bases from V and 7 bases from J, with 17 bases in between. The CDR3 is 13 amino acids. CDR3 bases: TGTGCTAGTAAGGAACAGGTTAGGTCGACCCAGTACTTC. Protein sequence: CASKEQVRSTQYF.

This clonotype was counted at least ten times. The chain uses TRBV27 and TRBJ1-4; D may be TRBD1 (6 bases). Per germline, CDR1 MNHEY and CDR2 SMNVEV (reference sequence). Between the trimmed V and J ends, which lost 8 bases and 7 bases, there was a span of 20 bases. The CDR3 spans 15 residues. CDR3: CASAPTGPIREKLFF. As DNA, the CDR3 is TGTGCCAGCGCACCTACAGGGCCCATTCGTGAAAAACTGTTTTTT. Using reference TRBV27 and TRBJ1-4 for the parts outside the CDR3, the full variable domain is EAQVTQNPRYLITVTGKKLTVTCSQNMNHEYMSWYRQDPGLGLRQIYYSMNVEVTDKGDVPEGYKVSRKEKRNFPLILESPSPNQTSLYFCASAPTGPIREKLFFGSGTQLSVL.

A few counts support this clonotype. The chain has TRBV20-1 and TRBJ2-7; 7 nucleotides agree with TRBD2. This CDR3 is built from 14 residues. CDR1 and CDR2 (germline): DFQATT, SNEGSKA (reference sequence). V gave up 5 bases and J gave up 4 bases; unmatched junction bases: 11. CDR3 nucleotide sequence: TGCAGTGCTCCAAAAGCGGGATCGACGTACGAGCAGTACTTC. Protein sequence: CSAPKAGSTYEQYF.

This clonotype has a handful of counts. The chain links TRBV6-2 or TRBV6-3 to TRBJ2-7; D unresolved. CDR3 length: 11 amino acids. Trimming removed 8 bases from V and 6 bases from J, with 11 bases in between. Germline CDR1 and CDR2: MNHEY and SVGEGT. CDR3 protein: CASHGAGEQYF. The CDR3 nucleotides are TGTGCCAGCCATGGAGCTGGCGAGCAGTACTTC.

This clonotype has a handful of counts. This chain links TRBV2 with TRBJ2-2; the D gene is possibly TRBD2 (5 bases). Looked up from germline, CDR1 is SNHLY and CDR2 is FYNNEI. V lost 2 bases and J lost 3, with 13 bases in between. The CDR3 extends over 16 amino acids. The CDR3 here is CASSERPAADTGELFF. The CDR3 DNA reads TGTGCCAGCAGTGAAAGGCCCGCAGCGGACACCGGGGAGCTGTTTTTT.

This clonotype occurred many times. The rearrangement uses TRBV7-2 and TRBJ2-7; TRBD2 matches at 7 bases. This CDR3 is 16 amino acids long. V was pared by 6 bases and J by 4 bases, with 15 bases of the junction left unmatched. Germline CDR1 reads SGHTA; CDR2 reads FQGNSA. The DNA of the CDR3 is TGTGCCAGCAGACTAACGTGGGAGGGCCCATCTTACGAGCAGTACTTC. This gives the protein CASRLTWEGPSYEQYF.

V and J are TRBV12-3 or TRBV12-4 and TRBJ1-1; D may be TRBD1 (5 bases). V was cut by 10 bases and J by 1 base, with 7 bases left in between. The CDR3 totals 11 residues. The CDR3 DNA reads as TGTGCCACTGGGGGGAACACTGAAGCTTTCTTT. Translated, it gives CATGGNTEAFF.

To note about this clonotype: Possible read error: a much larger clone is one base away. J is TRBJ2-7 and V is TRBV11-2; D remains ambiguous. The CDR3 sequence is 15 residues long. The V gene's germline CDR1 is SGHAT and CDR2 FQNNGV. The CDR3 sequence is CVSSLDLVHSYEQYF. In nucleotides, the CDR3 is TGTGTCAGCAGCTTAGATCTCGTCCATTCCTACGAGCAGTACTTC.

V gene TRBV6-2 or TRBV6-3 combines with J gene TRBJ1-5, with D hard to call. Trimming stripped 0 bases from V and 1 base from J, with 4 bases between. Germline V gives CDR1 MNHEY, CDR2 SVGEGT. CDR3 length: 14 amino acids. CDR3 bases: TGTGCCAGCAGTTACTCGAACAGCAATCAGCCCCAGCATTTT. Its translation: CASSYSNSNQPQHF.

In its sample, this clonotype was seen many times. J is TRBJ1-1 and V is TRBV24-1; no reliable D call. The CDR3 loop spans 11 amino acids. Trimming removed 3 bases from V and 7 bases from J, with 5 bases in between. Germline V gene data show CDR1 as KGHDR and CDR2 as SFDVKD. The CDR3 region is CATSDNGEAFF. CDR3 bases: TGTGCCACCAGTGATAACGGTGAAGCTTTCTTT.

This clonotype was recorded at least ten times. This chain connects TRBV6-1 to TRBJ2-7, with D uncertain. The germline V gene encodes CDR1 MNHNS and CDR2 SASEGT. This CDR3 contains 14 residues. With 7 bases removed from V and 0 bases from J, the gap between germline ends came to 13 bases. CDR3 loop: CASKLLQSSYEQYF. The DNA for the CDR3 is TGTGCCAGCAAACTACTCCAGAGCTCCTACGAGCAGTACTTC.

This clonotype was recorded many times. V and J are TRBV24-1 and TRBJ1-5; TRBD1 agrees at 8 bases. Germline V gene sequence: CDR1 KGHDR, CDR2 SFDVKD. This CDR3 has 16 residues. With V trimmed by 3 bases and J by 2 bases, 5 bases remained unmatched. The CDR3 DNA reads TGTGCCACCAGTGATGGCGCAGGGGGCGGCAATCAGCCCCAGCATTTT. Its protein product is CATSDGAGGGNQPQHF.

The rearrangement uses TRBV11-2 and TRBJ2-1; 7 bases map to TRBD2. Germline CDR1 reads SGHAT; CDR2 reads FQNNGV. This CDR3 comprises 14 residues. The V and J ends lost 0 bases and 10 bases, in that order; junction bases with no gene match: 6. The CDR3 loop is CASSLETSHIEQFF. CDR3 in DNA: TGTGCCAGCAGCTTAGAGACTAGCCATATCGAGCAGTTCTTC.

This clonotype was detected a few times. The chain links TRBV19 to TRBJ2-1; a weak D match, TRBD2 (6 bases). Germline V lookup: CDR1 LNHDA, CDR2 SQIVND (reference sequence). This CDR3 spans 13 amino acids. Trimming took 3 bases from V and 8 from J, leaving 11 bases between them. CDR3 nucleotide sequence: TGTGCCAGTAGTATTCGACTAGTTCATGAGCAGTTCTTC. Its translation is CASSIRLVHEQFF.

This clonotype was counted ten times or more. The V call is TRBV10-3, the J call TRBJ1-2, with D possibly matching TRBD1 (6 bases). V was pared by 10 bases and J by 0 bases, with 15 bases between. Germline CDR1 ENHRY, CDR2 SYGVKD. There are 14 residues in the CDR3. CDR3 in DNA: TGTGCCACCACCAGGGACATCTCTAACTATGGCTACACCTTC. Its translation: CATTRDISNYGYTF.

At least ten counts were recorded for this clonotype. This chain uses TRBV7-2 with TRBJ2-5; the match to TRBD1 covers 8 bases. The CDR3 extends over 14 amino acids. The germline gives CDR1 SGHTA, CDR2 FQGNSA. J lost 5 bases, V lost 5 bases, and 7 bases had no gene match. The CDR3 DNA reads TGTGCCAGCAGCAAGAGACAGGGGTCGGAGACCCAGTACTTC. Residues: CASSKRQGSETQYF.

The J gene is TRBJ1-3, the V gene TRBV29-1; no clear D gene. This CDR3 spans 13 amino acids. V shed 2 bases and J shed 1 base, with 6 bases lying between them. CDR1 and CDR2 (germline): SQVTM, ANQGSEA. For the CDR3, the DNA is TGCAGCGTTGAATTGGGGTCTGGAAACACCATATATTTT. Encoded protein: CSVELGSGNTIYF.

V and J are TRBV4-1 and TRBJ2-7; the match to TRBD2 covers 14 bases. This CDR3 comprises 15 residues. Trimming took 1 base from V and 7 from J; bases not matched to a gene: 3. From germline, CDR1 is MGHRA and CDR2 YSYEKL. CDR3 nucleotides: TGCGCCAGCAGCCAAGGGGGACTAGCGGGAGAGGAGCAGTACTTC. Protein product: CASSQGGLAGEEQYF.

This sequence joins TRBV12-3 or TRBV12-4 and TRBJ2-1; perhaps D is TRBD1 or TRBD2 (6 bases each). V lost 4 bases and J 5 bases, leaving 9 bases between the germline ends. This CDR3 comprises 13 residues. The CDR3 DNA is TGTGCCAGCAGTTCTAGGGGGGACAATGAGCAGTTCTTC. Amino acids: CASSSRGDNEQFF.

This chain connects TRBV20-1 to TRBJ1-2; D call uncertain. This CDR3 comprises 10 residues. In germline, CDR1 is DFQATT, CDR2 SNEGSKA (reference sequence). Trimming cost V 4 bases and J 4 bases, with 4 bases left between them. CDR3 bases: TGCAGTGCTATAGGCTATGGCTACACCTTC. Residues: CSAIGYGYTF.